Presented here are 2 T cell receptor beta chains from one specimen sequenced in a study of control samples from healthy donors and cancer patients. The table came from immunoSEQ multiplex PCR; TCRdb's copy has only in-frame clones and leaves some out. The data show about 250,000 clones, almost 85% seen once. Sequencing was performed on PBMCs. The receptors stem from a woman aged 55-75 years with lung cancer.

The gene calls are TRBV12-3 or TRBV12-4 and TRBJ2-7, with 7 bases fitting TRBD2. The CDR3 extends over 13 amino acids. Trimming removed 2 bases from V and 8 bases from J; junction bases left unmatched: 6. CDR3 sequence reads: CASSLRAGDQQYF. CDR3 DNA sequence: TGTGCCAGCAGTTTAAGGGCGGGGGACCAGCAGTACTTC.

The CDR3 DNA reads TGTGCCAGCTCACCCACAGTGGGTGAGCAGTTCTTC. Its protein product is CASSPTVGEQFF. The J gene is TRBJ2-1, the V gene TRBV18; D is unclear. Deletions cut 3 bases from V and 9 bases from J, with 9 bases between. Germline loops: CDR1 KGHSH, CDR2 LQKENI. This CDR3 spans 12 amino acids.